Listed here are 18 T cell receptor beta chains from one sample, sequenced in a study of T cell responses to AZD1222 COVID-19 vaccine. The data were produced by immunoSEQ multiplex PCR, yet TCRdb's version contains in-frame clones alone and is incomplete. The repertoire holds 90,000 to 120,000 clones, with over 90% as singletons. Here the sequenced sample was peripheral blood, taken on day 0 of AZD1222 vaccination. The receptors were gathered from an adult in good health.

The chain employs TRBV19 and TRBJ2-7, with 8 nucleotides matching TRBD2. This CDR3 comprises 13 residues. Germline trimming cut 3 bases from V and 5 bases from J; bases unmatched to any gene: 3. Per the germline V gene, CDR1 is LNHDA and CDR2 is SQIVND (reference sequence). The CDR3 nucleotides are TGTGCCAGTAGTATTCAGCGGGGGAACGAGCAGTACTTC. This translates into CASSIQRGNEQYF. Supplemented by reference TRBV19 and TRBJ2-7, the full variable domain reads DGGITQSPKYLFRKEGQNVTLSCEQNLNHDAMYWYRQDPGQGLRLIYYSQIVNDFQKGDIAEGYSVSREKKESFPLTVTSAQKNPTAFYLCASSIQRGNEQYFGPGTRLTVT.

This chain joins TRBV30 and TRBJ2-3; TRBD2 might be the D (5 bases). Germline V gives CDR1 GTSNPN, CDR2 SVGIG (reference sequence). Trimming removed 7 bases from V and 3 bases from J, with 29 bases in between. The CDR3 loop spans 18 amino acids. CDR3 region: CASRGSLFAAPATDTQYF. CDR3 nucleotide sequence: TGTGCCTCCCGGGGTAGTCTCTTTGCGGCACCCGCGACAGATACGCAGTATTTT.

The V gene is TRBV27, the J gene TRBJ2-7, with D maybe TRBD1 (6 bases). The germline gives CDR1 MNHEY, CDR2 SMNVEV (reference sequence). V was shortened by 5 bases and J by 2 bases, with 13 bases between the two germline ends. The CDR3 covers 14 residues. The CDR3 reads CASSPGQPTYEQYF. The CDR3, as DNA: TGTGCCAGCAGTCCCGGACAGCCAACCTACGAGCAGTACTTC.

About this clone itself: This specimen includes other DNA sequences encoding the same CDR3. The chain has TRBV7-3 and TRBJ2-1; no reliable D call. Trimming pared 3 bases from V and 6 bases from J, leaving 3 bases between. The CDR3 spans 11 residues. The germline V gene encodes CDR1 SGHTA and CDR2 FQGTGA. CDR3 DNA: TGTGCCAGCAGCTTGGGCAATGAGCAGTTCTTC. Residues: CASSLGNEQFF.

The gene calls are TRBV2 and TRBJ2-1, with TRBD2 identical over 14 bases. The CDR3 totals 21 residues. CDR1 is SNHLY and CDR2 is FYNNEI in the germline V gene. V was pared by 7 bases and J by 1 base, with 18 bases of the junction left unmatched. CDR3 in amino acids: CASIGTRPGLAGERSYNEQFF. CDR3 in DNA: TGTGCCAGCATCGGAACCCGACCGGGACTAGCGGGAGAGAGATCCTACAATGAGCAGTTCTTC.

V gene TRBV5-1 combines with J gene TRBJ2-1; 10 positions match TRBD2. Trimming removed 7 bases from V and 2 bases from J; junction bases left unmatched: 3. The CDR3 has 14 residues. The germline V gene encodes CDR1 SGHRS and CDR2 YFSETQ. The CDR3 loop is CASRGTSAYNEQFF. DNA for the CDR3: TGCGCCAGCCGCGGGACTAGCGCCTACAATGAGCAGTTCTTC.

The chain links TRBV7-3 to TRBJ2-1; TRBD1 agrees at 9 bases. V was clipped by 5 bases and J by 7 bases; unmatched bases: 9. Germline V gene sequence: CDR1 SGHTA, CDR2 FQGTGA. This CDR3 has 15 residues. CDR3 in DNA: TGTGCCAGCAGCAATGGACAGGGGCCGATAAATGAGCAGTTCTTC. Its protein product is CASSNGQGPINEQFF.

The chain carries TRBV7-9 and TRBJ2-5; D may be TRBD1 (5 bases). The CDR3 spans 13 residues. Trimming cost V 3 bases and J 4 bases, with 9 bases left between them. CDR1 and CDR2 from the germline V gene are SEHNR and FQNEAQ (reference sequence). The CDR3 DNA sequence: TGTGCCAGCAGCTTGGCTGGGGCAGAGACCCAGTACTTC. The encoded protein is CASSLAGAETQYF.

This rearrangement joins TRBV24-1 to TRBJ1-2, with D perhaps matching TRBD1 (5 bases). V dropped 6 bases and J dropped 2 bases, with 9 bases sitting between them. Germline V gives CDR1 KGHDR, CDR2 SFDVKD. The CDR3 has 13 amino acids. CDR3 in amino acids: CATSSWGNYGYTF. Here the CDR3 DNA reads TGTGCCACCAGTTCATGGGGGAACTATGGCTACACCTTC.

CDR3: CASSVDRTANTGELFF. CDR3 sequence (DNA): TGTGCCAGCAGTGTGGACAGAACCGCGAACACCGGGGAGCTGTTTTTT. The chain links TRBV6-1 to TRBJ2-2; perhaps TRBD1 as D (6 bases). The V end was cut by 4 bases, the J end by 0 bases, with 12 bases between. CDR3 size: 16 residues. Looked up from germline, CDR1 is MNHNS and CDR2 is SASEGT.

V gene TRBV7-2 combines with J gene TRBJ2-7; 7 nucleotides line up with TRBD2. The germline V gene has CDR1 SGHTA and CDR2 FQGNSA. CDR3 length: 14 amino acids. The junction had 6 bases not matched to a gene; V was cut back by 3 bases and J by 4 bases. For the CDR3, the DNA is TGTGCCAGCAGCTTTGGAGTGGGAGGGTACGAGCAGTACTTC. It specifies CASSFGVGGYEQYF.

This chain connects TRBV11-2 to TRBJ2-7; TRBD1 is a possible D gene (6 bases). The germline V gene encodes CDR1 SGHAT and CDR2 FQNNGV. V was pared by 7 bases and J by 3 bases, with 16 bases between. The CDR3 loop spans 14 amino acids. The CDR3 spells CASNKPGQIYEQYF. CDR3 sequence (DNA): TGTGCCAGCAACAAACCCGGACAGATCTACGAGCAGTACTTC. The full variable domain, completed using reference TRBV11-2 and TRBJ2-7, is EAGVAQSPRYKIIEKRQSVAFWCNPISGHATLYWYQQILGQGPKLLIQFQNNGVVDDSQLPKDRFSAERLKGVDSTLKIQPAKLEDSAVYLCASNKPGQIYEQYFGPGTRLTVT.

The table lists this clone with a count of one. J is TRBJ2-7 and V is TRBV30; the match to TRBD2 covers 9 bases. V lost 0 bases and J lost 7; bases outside the gene matches: 19. Germline CDR1 is GTSNPN and CDR2 is SVGIG (reference sequence). This CDR3 comprises 18 residues. DNA for the CDR3: TGTGCCTGGAGTGTATCCCAATATCCGCTAGCGGGACCTAAGGAGCAGTACTTC. Translating gives CAWSVSQYPLAGPKEQYF.

The chain carries TRBV15 and TRBJ1-1; D remains ambiguous. Per the germline V gene, CDR1 is LNHNV and CDR2 is YYDKDF (reference sequence). The CDR3 loop spans 13 amino acids. Trimming cost V 5 bases and J 2 bases, with 9 bases left between them. CDR3 in amino acids: CATSVHKNTEAFF. DNA of the CDR3: TGTGCCACCAGCGTCCACAAAAACACTGAAGCTTTCTTT.

The chain uses TRBV2 and TRBJ1-5; 8 bases line up with TRBD1. Germline V CDR1 and CDR2: SNHLY, FYNNEI. The trim removed 8 bases at V and 3 bases at J, leaving 3 bases unmatched. CDR3 size: 13 residues. CDR3 DNA sequence: TGTGCCAGCCGGACAGGGTTCAATCAGCCCCAGCATTTT. Its translation is CASRTGFNQPQHF.

The chain couples TRBV10-3 to TRBJ1-2; tentative D call: TRBD1 (5 bases). CDR1 and CDR2 from the germline V gene are ENHRY and SYGVKD. There are 17 residues in the CDR3. The germline V and J ends were trimmed by 4 bases and 4 bases, with 22 bases remaining between them. This CDR3 reads CAISAAGGEASGYGYTF. The CDR3, as DNA: TGTGCCATCAGTGCTGCCGGGGGGGAGGCTTCTGGCTATGGCTACACCTTC.

CDR3 bases: TGCAGCGCAACGGGGGGGCAGCCAAATGAAAAACTGTTTTTT. The encoded protein is CSATGGQPNEKLFF. The chain combines TRBV29-1 with TRBJ1-4; possibly TRBD1 for D (6 bases). V was trimmed by 7 bases and J by 5 bases, leaving 17 bases between them. Germline V gene sequence: CDR1 SQVTM, CDR2 ANQGSEA. The CDR3 consists of 14 residues.

This clone occurred once. This chain links TRBV27 with TRBJ1-2; TRBD1 aligns across 10 bases. This CDR3 is 13 amino acids long. Trimming took 6 bases from V and 6 from J; bases not matched to a gene: 4. The germline gives CDR1 MNHEY, CDR2 SMNVEV (reference sequence). The CDR3 DNA follows: TGTGCCAGCAGCCAGGACAGGGGGGATGGCTACACCTTC. It encodes CASSQDRGDGYTF.